Listed below are T cell receptor beta chains from one sample, sequenced in a study of OX40 agonist ivuxolimab in advanced cancers. Produced via immunoSEQ multiplex PCR; TCRdb's table is partial and in-frame only. The sample lists tens of thousands of clones, over 80% occurring once. This sample comprised CD4+ or CD8+ T cells sorted from blood, obtained in a trial of the OX40 agonist ivuxolimab. These receptors originate from an adult with an advanced solid tumor such as melanoma, head and neck, liver or kidney cancer. Each CDR3 is given with its conserved first and last residue. D genes are given only for firm matches. Part of the rows lack a size; the others show once, few, many or a class for expanded clones.

v_call	j_call	clone_size	d_call	cdr3_nt	cdr3_aa
TRBV5-1	TRBJ2-7	NA	TRBD1	TGCGCCAGCAGGGTTACAGGGGGCGTCTACGAGCAGTACTTC	CASRVTGGVYEQYF
TRBV4-1	TRBJ1-2	few	NA	TGCGCCAGCAGCCAAGAGGGGTACTATGGCTACACCTTC	CASSQEGYYGYTF
TRBV30	TRBJ2-1	NA	NA	TGTGCCTGGAGTGTGGGGGGGGCCAATGAGCAGTTCTTC	CAWSVGGANEQFF
TRBV5-5	TRBJ2-1	NA	NA	TGTGCCAGCAGCCTACAGCTCAATGAGCAGTTCTTC	CASSLQLNEQFF
TRBV5-1	TRBJ1-1	NA	NA	TGCGCCAGCAGCCCCGGTCAGGGGTTCTACACTGAAGCTTTCTTT	CASSPGQGFYTEAFF
TRBV5-4	TRBJ2-7	NA	TRBD2	TGTGCCAGCAGCTTAACGACTAGCGGGTCCTACGAGCAGTACTTC	CASSLTTSGSYEQYF
TRBV2	TRBJ2-5	NA	NA	TGTGCCAGCAGTGAATCTGCCAGGGGAGAGACCCAGTACTTC	CASSESARGETQYF
TRBV5-4	TRBJ1-4	NA	NA	TGTGCCAGCAGCCGCGCCACGGGGAAGGGTGAAAAACTGTTTTTT	CASSRATGKGEKLFF
TRBV28	TRBJ1-2	once	TRBD1	TGTGCCAGTTTTTCCTGGGCAGGGGGCAACTATGGCTACACCTTC	CASFSWAGGNYGYTF
TRBV19	TRBJ2-2	NA	NA	TGTGCCAGTAGTATCCTAGCGTGGAACACCGGGGAGCTGTTTTTT	CASSILAWNTGELFF
TRBV30	TRBJ2-5	NA	TRBD2	TGTGCCTGGGGGCGAGCGGGAGGAATGGAGACCCAGTACTTC	CAWGRAGGMETQYF